A single sample is the source of the 12 T cell receptor beta chains below, sequenced in a study of cytomegalovirus exposure and HLA in healthy donors. 60 Vbeta and 13 Jbeta primers were used in PCR. Repertoires were generated with immunoSEQ multiplex PCR, while TCRdb's copy carries only in-frame clones and drops some. The table has roughly 100,000 clones, approximately 72% seen once. Specimen: PBMCs. Source of these receptors: a young man in good health and CMV-seronegative.

This clone ranks as large. This chain links TRBV4-3 with TRBJ2-6; D may be TRBD2 (5 bases). V was clipped by 1 base and J by 2 bases, with 9 bases between them. The germline gives CDR1 LGHNA, CDR2 YSLEER. The CDR3 is made up of 16 amino acids. This chain's CDR3 is CASSQGERTGANVLTF. In nucleotides, the CDR3 is TGCGCCAGCAGCCAAGGGGAGCGGACTGGGGCCAACGTCCTGACTTTC.

The chain uses TRBV11-3 and TRBJ2-2, with TRBD1 matching over 8 bases. Germline trimming cut 1 base from V and 6 bases from J; bases unmatched to any gene: 7. The CDR3 runs 16 residues. Germline V gene data show CDR1 as SGHNT and CDR2 as YENEEA. Here the CDR3 DNA reads TGTGCCAGCAGCTTAGGGCAGGGGGCTATTTCCGGGGAGCTGTTTTTT. It is translated as CASSLGQGAISGELFF.

The chain uses TRBV27 and TRBJ2-7; 8 bases are shared with TRBD1. The CDR3 is 15 residues long. V lost 3 bases, J lost 2 bases, and 6 bases stayed unmatched. CDR1 and CDR2 (germline): MNHEY, SMNVEV (reference sequence). CDR3 DNA sequence: TGTGCCAGCAGTTTCGGACAGGGACCAACCTACGAGCAGTACTTC. Its translation is CASSFGQGPTYEQYF.

The chain recombines TRBV28 with TRBJ2-1, with D possibly matching TRBD2 (6 bases). There are 16 residues in the CDR3. Trimming removed 5 bases from V and 10 bases from J, with 24 bases in between. Germline-derived CDR1 and CDR2 are MDHEN and SYDVKM. The CDR3 loop reads CASSPEVAGPRAEQFF. CDR3 DNA sequence: TGTGCCAGCAGTCCAGAGGTGGCGGGACCTCGTGCGGAGCAGTTCTTC.

This chain joins TRBV4-1 and TRBJ2-1; 16 bases are a match to TRBD2. Per germline, CDR1 MGHRA and CDR2 YSYEKL. The CDR3 spans 20 residues. The ends lost 1 base at V and 3 bases at J; junction bases unmatched: 9. CDR3 coding DNA: TGCGCCAGCAGCCAAGTCCCGGGACTAGCGGGAGGGCCGAACTACAATGAGCAGTTCTTC. This gives the protein CASSQVPGLAGGPNYNEQFF.

The genes are TRBV6-5 and TRBJ1-5, with no clear D. The CDR3 consists of 12 residues. Germline-derived CDR1 and CDR2 are MNHEY and SVGAGI. Trimming stripped 6 bases from V and 7 bases from J, with 10 bases between. This chain's CDR3 is CASRGAGQPQHF. For the CDR3, the DNA is TGTGCCAGCAGGGGAGCGGGGCAGCCCCAGCATTTT.

In its sample, this clone was seen once. The chain employs TRBV5-1 and TRBJ2-1, with 7 bases aligning to TRBD1. The CDR3 loop spans 16 amino acids. The V gene's germline CDR1 is SGHRS and CDR2 YFSETQ. After removal of 4 bases from V and 6 bases from J, the junction contained 13 bases not matched to a gene. CDR3 coding DNA: TGCGCCAGCAGCAGCCTAGGGACAGAAGTAATCAATGAGCAGTTCTTC. Its translation: CASSSLGTEVINEQFF.

In this sample, this clone turned up a few times. This chain joins TRBV27 and TRBJ2-1, with D possibly TRBD1 on 7 matching bases. The CDR3 spans 15 residues. The germline CDR1 and CDR2 sequences are MNHEY and SMNVEV (reference sequence). The V gene lost 5 bases and the J gene lost 4 bases, with 15 bases spanning the gap. The CDR3 sequence: CASSPEGDSYNEQFF. In nucleotides, the CDR3 is TGTGCCAGCAGTCCGGAGGGGGACAGTTACAATGAGCAGTTCTTC.

This chain links TRBV7-9 with TRBJ2-7; TRBD2 aligns across 12 bases. The J segment lost 2 bases and the V segment lost 3 bases, leaving 2 bases of the junction unmatched. The CDR3 is made up of 15 amino acids. Germline V CDR1 and CDR2: SEHNR, FQNEAQ (reference sequence). The CDR3 sequence: CASSFSSGGAYEQYF. Here the CDR3 DNA reads TGTGCCAGCAGCTTCTCTAGCGGGGGGGCCTACGAGCAGTACTTC.

This sequence joins TRBV9 and TRBJ1-1; 8 bases align to TRBD1. This CDR3 is 12 amino acids long. CDR1 is SGDLS, CDR2 YYNGEE, per germline. Trimming took 4 bases from V and 5 from J; bases not matched to a gene: 1. CDR3 DNA: TGTGCCAGCAGCACAGGGGGGACTGAAGCTTTCTTT. Translation gives CASSTGGTEAFF. Combining the CDR3 with reference TRBV9 and TRBJ1-1 gives the whole variable domain DSGVTQTPKHLITATGQRVTLRCSPRSGDLSVYWYQQSLDQGLQFLIQYYNGEERAKGNILERFSAQQFPDLHSELNLSSLELGDSALYFCASSTGGTEAFFGQGTRLTVV.

This chain connects TRBV18 to TRBJ2-5, with D perhaps matching TRBD1 (5 bases). V was pared by 3 bases and J by 3 bases, with 17 bases between. Germline V gene sequence: CDR1 KGHSH, CDR2 LQKENI. This CDR3 contains 16 residues. CDR3 bases: TGTGCCAGCTCACCCGACGCCTTGGACACAAAAGAGACCCAGTACTTC. Its protein product is CASSPDALDTKETQYF.

The genes are TRBV5-1 and TRBJ1-4; 7 bases are a match to TRBD1. Germline V gene lookup returns CDR1 SGHRS and CDR2 YFSETQ. The CDR3 consists of 15 residues. Trimming removed 4 bases from V and 3 bases from J; junction bases left unmatched: 6. CDR3 coding DNA: TGCGCCAGCAGCAACACAGGGGAGGCTAATGAAAAACTGTTTTTT. Translated: CASSNTGEANEKLFF.